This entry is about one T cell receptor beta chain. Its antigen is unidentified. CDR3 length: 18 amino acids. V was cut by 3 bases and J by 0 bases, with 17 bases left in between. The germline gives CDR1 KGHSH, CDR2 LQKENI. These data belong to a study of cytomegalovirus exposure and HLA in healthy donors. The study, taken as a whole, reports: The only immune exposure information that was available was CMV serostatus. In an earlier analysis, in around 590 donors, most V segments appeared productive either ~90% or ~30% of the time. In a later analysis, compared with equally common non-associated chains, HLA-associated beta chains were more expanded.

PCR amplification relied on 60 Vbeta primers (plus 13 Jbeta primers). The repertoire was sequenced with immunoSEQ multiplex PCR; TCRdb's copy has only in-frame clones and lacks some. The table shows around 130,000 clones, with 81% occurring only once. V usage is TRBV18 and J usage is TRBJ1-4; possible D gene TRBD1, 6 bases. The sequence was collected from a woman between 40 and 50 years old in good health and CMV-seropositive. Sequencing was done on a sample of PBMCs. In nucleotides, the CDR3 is TGTGCCAGCTCACCCCTCGGGCCAGGGGTTGCAACTAATGAAAAACTGTTTTTT. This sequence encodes CASSPLGPGVATNEKLFF.